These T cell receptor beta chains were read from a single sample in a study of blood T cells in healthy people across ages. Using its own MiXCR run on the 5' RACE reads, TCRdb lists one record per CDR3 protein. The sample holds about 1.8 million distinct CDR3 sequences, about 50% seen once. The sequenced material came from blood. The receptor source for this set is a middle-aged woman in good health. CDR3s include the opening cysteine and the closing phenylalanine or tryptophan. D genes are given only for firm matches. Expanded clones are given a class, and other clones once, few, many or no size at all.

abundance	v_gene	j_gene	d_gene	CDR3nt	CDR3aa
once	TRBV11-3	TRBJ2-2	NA	TGTGCCAGCAGCCCTAGGACACCTCCTAGGGAAAGTACCGGGGAGCTGTTTTTT	CASSPRTPPRESTGELFF
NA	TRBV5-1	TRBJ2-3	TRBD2	TGCGCCAGCAGCTTGCCCCCCTACTACCAGCGGGGGGGAGATACGCAGTATTTT	CASSLPPYYQRGGDTQYF
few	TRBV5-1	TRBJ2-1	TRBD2	TGCGCCAGCAGCTACCTAGCGGGGGGGCCGGTCCATGAGCAGTTCTTC	CASSYLAGGPVHEQFF
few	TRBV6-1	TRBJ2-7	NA	TGTGCCAGCAGTGAATGGCGCTACGAGCAGTACTTC	CASSEWRYEQYF
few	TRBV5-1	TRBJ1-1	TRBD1	TGCGCCAGCACGCGACAGGGGGGGAGCACTGAAGCTTTCTTT	CASTRQGGSTEAFF
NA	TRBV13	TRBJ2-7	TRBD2	TGTGCCAGCAGCGTAAATTGGGGGGGTTACGAGCAGTACTTC	CASSVNWGGYEQYF
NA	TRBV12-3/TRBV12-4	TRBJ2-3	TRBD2	TGTGCCAGCACCGAAACTGGGACTAGCGGGGGGTTGGGTACGCAGTATTTT	CASTETGTSGGLGTQYF
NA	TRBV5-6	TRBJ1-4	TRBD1	TGTGCCAGCAGCAGCCGGGACAGGGATAGTTGGGGTGAAAAACTGTTTTTT	CASSSRDRDSWGEKLFF
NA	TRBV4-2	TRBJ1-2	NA	TGTGCCAGCAGCCAAGATATAGGGGAATCTAACTATGGCTACACCTTC	CASSQDIGESNYGYTF
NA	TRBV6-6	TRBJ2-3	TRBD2	TGTGCCAGCATTGAGTTGACTAGCGCAGATACGCAGTATTTT	CASIELTSADTQYF
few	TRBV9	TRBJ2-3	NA	TGTGCCAGCAGCGTAGGCGTTACGCAGTATTTT	CASSVGVTQYF
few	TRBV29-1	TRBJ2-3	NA	TGCAGCGTCCCCCCCCCAGCGGCTAGCACAGATACGCAGTATTTT	CSVPPPAASTDTQYF
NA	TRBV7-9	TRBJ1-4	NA	TGTGCCAGCAGCTTAGATCTCTCGACTAATGAAAAACTGTTTTTT	CASSLDLSTNEKLFF
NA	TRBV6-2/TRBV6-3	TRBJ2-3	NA	TGTGCCAGCAGCCGGCCGACGTTGGAGCCAACAGATACGCAGTATTTT	CASSRPTLEPTDTQYF
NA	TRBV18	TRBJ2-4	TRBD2	TGTGCCAGCTCACCAAGGCTAGCGGGGGCCGGTAACATTCAGTACTTC	CASSPRLAGAGNIQYF
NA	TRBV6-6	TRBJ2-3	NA	TGTGCCAGCCCCCGGGGCGAGCATACGCAGTATTTT	CASPRGEHTQYF
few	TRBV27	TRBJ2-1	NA	TGTGCCAGCAGTTTATCTGTCGACGTCTATGAGCAGTTCTTC	CASSLSVDVYEQFF
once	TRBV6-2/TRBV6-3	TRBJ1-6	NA	TGTGCCAGCAGTGACCGGCGACGGACATATTCACCCCTCCACTTT	CASSDRRRTYSPLHF
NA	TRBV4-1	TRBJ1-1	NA	TGCGCCAGCAGTCACCCGGGACCCGTGCGACCTGAAGCTTTCTTT	CASSHPGPVRPEAFF
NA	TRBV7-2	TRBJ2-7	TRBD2	TGTGCCAGCAGCCTATCCACTAGCGGTGTACGCTACGAGCAGTACTTC	CASSLSTSGVRYEQYF
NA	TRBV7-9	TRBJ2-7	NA	TGTGCCAGCAGCTTAATTGTAGGGTTGTCCTTGGGCTACGAGCAGTACTTC	CASSLIVGLSLGYEQYF
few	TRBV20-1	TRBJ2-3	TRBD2	TGCAGTGCTAGGGGGACTAGCGGTTCAGATACGCAGTATTTT	CSARGTSGSDTQYF
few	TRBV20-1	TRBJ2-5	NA	TGCAGTGCTAGAGATTGGGGTAGCTCTGCCCAAGAGACCCAGTACTTC	CSARDWGSSAQETQYF
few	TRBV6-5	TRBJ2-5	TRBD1	TGTGCCAGCAGGGGGACAGGGGGCGCGTTGGAGACCCAGTACTTC	CASRGTGGALETQYF
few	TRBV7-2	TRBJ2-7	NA	TGTGCCAGCAGCTTAAGTTGGTCTAGCCCAACCTACGAGCAGTACTTC	CASSLSWSSPTYEQYF
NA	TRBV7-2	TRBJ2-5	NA	TGTGCCAGCAGCTCCCGGGTGGGCGGACCTACGTACCAAGAGACCCAGTACTTC	CASSSRVGGPTYQETQYF
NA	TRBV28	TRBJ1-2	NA	TGTGCCAGCAGTTTACCCCGACCCCTGGGACTAGATAATGGCTACACCTTC	CASSLPRPLGLDNGYTF
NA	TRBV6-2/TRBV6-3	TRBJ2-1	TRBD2	TGTGCCAGCGCTCTAGCGGCAACCAATGAGCAGTTCTTC	CASALAATNEQFF
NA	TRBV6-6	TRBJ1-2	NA	TGTGCCAGCACCGCGGGACTCTATGGCTACACCTTC	CASTAGLYGYTF
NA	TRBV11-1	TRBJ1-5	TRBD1	TGTGCCAGCAGCCCAGGGGGGCAGGGAACAATGCAGCCCCAGCATTTT	CASSPGGQGTMQPQHF
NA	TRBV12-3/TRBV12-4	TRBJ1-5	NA	TGTGCCAGCAGTTTATCGGGTGAAAGTAGCAATCAGCCCCAGCATTTT	CASSLSGESSNQPQHF
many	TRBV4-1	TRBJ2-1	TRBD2	TGCGCCAGCAGCCCCAGGACTAGCGGGGGGCCATACAATGAGCAGTTCTTC	CASSPRTSGGPYNEQFF
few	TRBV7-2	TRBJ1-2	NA	TGTGCCAGCTCAATGGCTGGACCCTATGGCTACACCTTC	CASSMAGPYGYTF
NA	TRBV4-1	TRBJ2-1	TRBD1	TGCGCCAGCAGCCAAGCTGGACAGGCTTACAATGAGCAGTTCTTC	CASSQAGQAYNEQFF
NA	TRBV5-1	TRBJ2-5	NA	TGCGCCAGCAGCTTCCCGGGGAACCAAGAGACCCAGTACTTC	CASSFPGNQETQYF
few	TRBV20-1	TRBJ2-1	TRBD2	TGCAGTGCTCCGACTAGCGGGGGCCTGAGCTCCTACAATGAGCAGTTCTTC	CSAPTSGGLSSYNEQFF
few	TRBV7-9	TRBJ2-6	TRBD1	TGTGCCACCGGGACAGGGTCTGGGGCCAACGTCCTGACTTTC	CATGTGSGANVLTF
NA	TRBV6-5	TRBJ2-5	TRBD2	TGTGCCAGCAGTCACCACCCGGGACTAGCGGGGGGGCTTGAGACCCAGTACTTC	CASSHHPGLAGGLETQYF
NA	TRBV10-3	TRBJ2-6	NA	TGTGCCATCAGAGGGGCGGGAGGGGCCAACGTCCTGACTTTC	CAIRGAGGANVLTF
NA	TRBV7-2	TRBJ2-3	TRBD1	TGTGCCAGCAGCCCGGGACAGCAGAGCACAGATACGCAGTATTTT	CASSPGQQSTDTQYF
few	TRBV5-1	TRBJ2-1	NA	TGCGCCAGCCACCAGGGTTCTGAGCAGTTCTTC	CASHQGSEQFF
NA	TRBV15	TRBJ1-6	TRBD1	TGTGCCACCAGCCTGGACAGGCCCGCCGGCCGGGATTCACCCCTCCACTTT	CATSLDRPAGRDSPLHF
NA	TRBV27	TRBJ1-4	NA	TGTGCCAGCAGTTTTCAATCACCCGCAACTAATGAAAAACTGTTTTTT	CASSFQSPATNEKLFF
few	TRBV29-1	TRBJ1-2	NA	TGCAGCGTTGAATCAGGGTTTTATGGCTACACCTTC	CSVESGFYGYTF
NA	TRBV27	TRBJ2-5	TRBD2	TGTGCCAGCAAATCGAGCGGGGGGGTAGGGGAGACCCAGTACTTC	CASKSSGGVGETQYF
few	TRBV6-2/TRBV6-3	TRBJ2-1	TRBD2	TGTGCCAGCAGACGCCCGGGGGGATCCTACGAGCAGTTCTTC	CASRRPGGSYEQFF
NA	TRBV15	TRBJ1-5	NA	TGTGCCACCGGCCAGCCCCAGCATTTT	CATGQPQHF
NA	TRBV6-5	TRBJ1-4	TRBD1	TGTGCCAGCGGGGGACAGGGGCTTGAAAAACTGTTTTTT	CASGGQGLEKLFF
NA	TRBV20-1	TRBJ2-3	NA	TGCAGTGCTAGAGATGGCGGGAAATCCACAGATACGCAGTATTTT	CSARDGGKSTDTQYF
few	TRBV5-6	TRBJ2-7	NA	TGTGCCAGCAGCTCCTCAAAGTACGAGCAGTACTTC	CASSSSKYEQYF
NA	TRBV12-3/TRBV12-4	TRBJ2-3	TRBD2	TGTGCCAGCACCGGGGGGGACGCAGATACGCAGTATTTT	CASTGGDADTQYF
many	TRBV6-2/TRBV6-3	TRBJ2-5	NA	TGTGCCAGCAGTTACGGACAGCCTAAAGAGACCCAGTACTTC	CASSYGQPKETQYF
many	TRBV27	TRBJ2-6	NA	TGTGCCAGCAGCTCAGGGGGGACGGGGGCCAACGTCCTGACTTTC	CASSSGGTGANVLTF
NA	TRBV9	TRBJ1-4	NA	TGTGCCAGCGCCCCAAACCACGGAGGTGAAAAACTGTTTTTT	CASAPNHGGEKLFF
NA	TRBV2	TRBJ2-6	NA	TGTGCCAGCAGTCTCGGACATAGTAGCTCTGGGGCCAACGTCCTGACTTTC	CASSLGHSSSGANVLTF
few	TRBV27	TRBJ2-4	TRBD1	TGTGCCAGCAGGGCTACAGGGGAAAACATTCAGTACTTC	CASRATGENIQYF
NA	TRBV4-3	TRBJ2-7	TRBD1	TGCGCCAGCAGCCAAGGCGACAGGGAGATGTCCGAGCAGTACTTC	CASSQGDREMSEQYF
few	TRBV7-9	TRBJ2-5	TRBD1	TGTGCCAGCAGCCAAGGACAGGGGCCGGAGACCCAGTACTTC	CASSQGQGPETQYF
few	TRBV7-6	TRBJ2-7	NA	TGTGCCAGCAGCTTACTGGGTCGGGAGTTTAACGAGCAGTACTTC	CASSLLGREFNEQYF